This T cell receptor (beta chain) was sequenced for a study of cytomegalovirus exposure and HLA in healthy donors. Concerning this clone: Its antigen remains unidentified.

Germline V CDR1 and CDR2: LGHNA, YNFKEQ. Trimming took 1 base from V and 5 from J; bases not matched to a gene: 3. CDR3 length equals 16 residues. Primers for the PCR totalled 60 Vbeta and 13 Jbeta. Using immunoSEQ multiplex PCR, the repertoire was profiled, and TCRdb retains in-frame clones only, with some absent. The repertoire consists of about 130,000 clones, with under 85% occurring once and the leading ten covering 4% to 4.5%. General study points: Sequencing depth roughly uniform across donors was assumed in presence/absence analyses. Later analysis associated a missense DCLRE1C variant with TCR beta V- and J-gene trimming.

The origin of this receptor is a woman between 50 and 59 years old in good health and CMV-seropositive. The chain couples TRBV4-2 to TRBJ1-5; 12 nucleotides match TRBD1. Source material: PBMCs. The DNA for the CDR3 is TGTGCCAGCAGCCAAGTGGGACAGGGGGCGGATCAGCCCCAGCATTTT. Residues: CASSQVGQGADQPQHF.